This TCR beta chain was sequenced in a study of shared clonotypes between healthy human individuals (dated by TCRdb to the early 2020s). With regard to the full study: Two women and three men aged 18 to 49 years were included in the cohort. For each donor, CD4 naive and CD4 memory were each run on three plates, CD8 naive on two plates, and CD8 memory on one plate. Blood TCR repertoires of a handful of healthy adults were deeply sequenced to estimate repertoire size and the extent of clonotype sharing between individuals. Libraries were prepared and TCR repertoires were sequenced by different laboratories using diverse techniques, in order to increase sequencing depth and limit assay-specific biases. Per donor, leukapheresis produced somewhere between about 0.8 and 9.5 billion PBMCs.

A remark on this clone: The clone's antigen remains unknown. Within one base of it there is no much larger clone, and no base qualities were kept. The sample has other DNA sequences that encode this CDR3 too.

TCR CDR3 regions were amplified from genomic DNA by multiplex PCR using the deep immunoSEQ assay. For each cell subset, the extracted genomic DNA was distributed evenly across all wells of several immunoSEQ 96-well plates, and each plate served as one replicate. Each replicate PCR for sorted subsets received around 210 ng genomic DNA, equal to 30,000 or so T cell genomes. Purified libraries were quantified with a Qubit 3.0 fluorometer, sized on a Bioanalyzer 2100, and re-quantified with the KAPA Library Quantification kit. A separate single-read 150-cycle Illumina NextSeq 550 flow cell was used to sequence each immunoSEQ 96-well plate. From the authors' description of their analysis: Because the immunoSEQ output held only junctional sequences and lacked quality scores, the filtering could not match the filtering applied to full-length reads. To assign V/J genes and CDR3, sequences were annotated against IMGT germline references using PyIR, a Python wrapper for IgBLAST v1.9. Reads were filtered out if the reads had weak V/J assignments (E-value above 1e-6), no CDR3, stop codons, out-of-frame junctions, or ambiguous translated residues. A V3J clonotype was defined by an identical inferred V gene, J gene, and CDR3 amino acid sequence. Percentage overlap between repertoires was computed as shared unique clonotypes divided by the size of the smaller repertoire. RTK rarefaction, the Chao1 estimator, and Recon v2.1 estimates of unobserved clonotypes were used to assess repertoire richness. Generation probabilities were computed with OLGA for all TCRbeta clonotypes obtained by the gDNA method from a handful of donors. Sourced from immuneACCESS, this table was stored by TCRdb with only in-frame sequences that have V and J called. A share of the clones is absent; for the studies checked, an unresolved V gene accounts for under half, and the remainder has no known explanation. Clone size and the V and J calls come from that table; the DNA yielded D and trimming. This sample holds under 2,000,000 clones; approximately 94% were observed only once. Less than 1.5% of the sample comes from the top ten.

The CDR3 measures 15 amino acids from cysteine to phenylalanine. The DNA shown is the 45-base CDR3, in frame from base 1. The germline V gene sets CDR1 to SGHRS and CDR2 to YFSETQ. The V end gives up 4 bases and the J end 1 base, leaving 5 bases in the junction not matched to a gene. CD8 naive samples were CD45RO-negative cells positively selected for CCR7, giving a CD45RA+CCR7+ population that excluded TemRA cells. Healthy HIV-negative adults with no recently reported acute infections or vaccinations were included as donors. Every donor was a Caucasian adult living in Nashville, Tennessee, USA. Blood was obtained by leukapheresis, after which PBMCs were separated by Ficoll-Histopaque density gradient centrifugation and cryopreserved in liquid nitrogen vapor phase. Analytical flow cytometry was used to check the purity and quantity of every magnetically sorted T cell population. Genomic DNA was isolated from every sorted fraction and measured by UV absorbance on a Nanodrop 2000c.

Overall study results and their limits: Rarefaction of sorted-subset datasets indicated incomplete sequencing despite the large sequencing depth. Across four donors, around 5% of naive CD4, roughly 3.5% of naive CD8, approximately 2.5% of memory CD4, and approximately 0.4% of memory CD8 clonotypes were shared. Only blood was sampled, and tissue TCR repertoires likely differ from those in blood. The small number of donors limited the genetic and exposure-history diversity represented. Based on pairwise subsampling, the degree of clonotype sharing among donors was expected to be affected by sequencing depth. Naive subsets generally had larger estimated clonotype richness than memory subsets. Clonotypes shared by all four sorted-subset donors showed higher generation probabilities than non-shared clonotypes.

The receptor was isolated from a man between 18 and 35 years old in good health. Input material: naive CD8+ T cells sorted from blood. This specimen's cell subset or site label, per the study, means: CD45RA+CCR7+. This chain joins TRBV5-1 to TRBJ2-1; the central 7 bases match TRBD2. The CDR3 protein is CASSPLGGSYNEQFF. DNA sequence: TGCGCCAGCAGCCCATTGGGGGGGTCCTACAATGAGCAGTTCTTC.